These 26 T cell receptor beta chains share one sample of origin, sequenced in a study of shared clonotypes between healthy human individuals. Naive CD8 cells were CD45RO-negative, positively selected for CCR7, excluding terminally differentiated effector memory CD45RA+ cells. Data came from immunoSEQ multiplex PCR; TCRdb stores just in-frame clones and leaves some out. The repertoire includes some 2,000,000 clones, approximately 95% of them detected once, and roughly 1% sits in the top ten. Sequenced: naive CD8+ T cells sorted from blood. The receptors derive from a man aged 18 to 30 in good health.

The chain recombines TRBV6-6 with TRBJ2-1; D is ambiguous. Germline-derived CDR1 and CDR2 are MNHNY and SVGAGI (reference sequence). With 8 bases removed from V and 5 bases from J, the gap between germline ends came to 4 bases. This CDR3 has 10 residues. CDR3 amino acids: CASGNNEQFF. CDR3 coding DNA: TGTGCCAGCGGGAACAATGAGCAGTTCTTC.

The chain joins TRBV7-9 to TRBJ2-1; the D call may be TRBD1 or TRBD2 (5 bases each). Germline V gene sequence: CDR1 SEHNR, CDR2 FQNEAQ (reference sequence). This CDR3 is 12 amino acids long. The V and J ends lost 6 bases and 8 bases respectively, with 11 bases between them. The CDR3 region is CASSPVGDEQFF. Here the CDR3 DNA reads TGTGCCAGCAGTCCGGTGGGGGATGAGCAGTTCTTC.

This chain joins TRBV7-9 and TRBJ2-5; D is perhaps TRBD1 or TRBD2 (5 bases each). V lost 5 bases, J lost 3 bases, and 16 bases lay in between. The CDR3 contains 15 residues. Germline V gene data show CDR1 as SEHNR and CDR2 as FQNEAQ (reference sequence). CDR3 in amino acids: CASSPPGQGKETQYF. CDR3 DNA: TGTGCCAGCAGCCCGCCGGGGCAGGGAAAAGAGACCCAGTACTTC.

As regards this clone: The sample holds other DNA sequences that translate to the same CDR3. This rearrangement joins TRBV5-4 to TRBJ2-7, with D perhaps given as TRBD1 or TRBD2 (5 bases each). CDR1 is SGHNT and CDR2 is YYREEE in the germline V gene (reference sequence). This CDR3 has 13 amino acids. V lost 2 bases and J 3 bases, leaving 9 bases between the germline ends. The CDR3 DNA is TGTGCCAGCAGCTTCGGGACGGACTACGAGCAGTACTTC. It yields the protein CASSFGTDYEQYF.

The rearrangement uses TRBV9 and TRBJ1-3; D is undetermined. Trimming cost V 3 bases and J 0 bases, with 10 bases left between them. CDR1 SGDLS and CDR2 YYNGEE come from the germline V gene. The CDR3 loop spans 15 amino acids. As DNA, the CDR3 is TGTGCCAGCAGCGCGAGTGGCAACTCTGGAAACACCATATATTTT. As protein: CASSASGNSGNTIYF.

In DNA form, the CDR3 reads TGTGCCTGGAGTGAGGGGAATGGCTACACCTTC. This gives the protein CAWSEGNGYTF. This rearrangement joins TRBV30 to TRBJ1-2; tentatively, D is TRBD1 (5 bases). The CDR3 has 11 residues. Germline assignment: CDR1 GTSNPN and CDR2 SVGIG (reference sequence). Trimming took off 1 base at V and 6 bases at J, with 6 bases between the two ends.

Regarding this clone: This CDR3 is also generated by other DNA sequences in the sample. The chain recombines TRBV7-2 with TRBJ2-3; D uncertain. CDR1 is SGHTA, CDR2 FQGNSA, per germline. V lost 5 bases and J lost 6, with 9 bases in between. The CDR3 covers 12 residues. CDR3 nucleotide sequence: TGTGCCAGCAGCCTCTTTACGGATACGCAGTATTTT. This translates into CASSLFTDTQYF.

To note about this clone: The sample has other DNA sequences that encode this CDR3 too. V is TRBV19 and J is TRBJ2-7, with 7 bases identical to TRBD1. The CDR3 is 15 residues long. CDR1 and CDR2 (germline): LNHDA, SQIVND (reference sequence). Unmatched junction bases numbered 7, after V lost 3 bases and J lost 2 bases. The CDR3 DNA follows: TGTGCCAGTAGTATTAGGGACAGTCCAGCCTACGAGCAGTACTTC. Protein: CASSIRDSPAYEQYF. Complete variable domain (other parts from reference TRBV19 and TRBJ2-7): DGGITQSPKYLFRKEGQNVTLSCEQNLNHDAMYWYRQDPGQGLRLIYYSQIVNDFQKGDIAEGYSVSREKKESFPLTVTSAQKNPTAFYLCASSIRDSPAYEQYFGPGTRLTVT.

J is TRBJ2-7 and V is TRBV27; 8 bases map to TRBD1. The V gene's germline CDR1 is MNHEY and CDR2 SMNVEV (reference sequence). The CDR3 runs to 16 residues. The V and J ends lost 3 bases and 3 bases, in that order; junction bases with no gene match: 10. This CDR3 is CASSFLGQVGIYEQYF. CDR3 coding DNA: TGTGCCAGCAGTTTTTTGGGACAGGTCGGGATCTACGAGCAGTACTTC.

With regard to this clone: Other DNA sequences within the sample encode an identical CDR3. The chain links TRBV5-4 to TRBJ2-7; D is possibly TRBD1 (6 bases). The germline gives CDR1 SGHNT, CDR2 YYREEE (reference sequence). This CDR3 is 14 amino acids long. V lost 2 bases and J lost 2, with 11 bases in between. CDR3 bases: TGTGCCAGCAGCTTAGGGGGAATCGCCTACGAGCAGTACTTC. Translation: CASSLGGIAYEQYF.

V is TRBV9 and J is TRBJ1-3; D ambiguous. V was cut by 6 bases and J by 0 bases, with 10 bases left in between. The CDR3 loop spans 14 amino acids. In germline, CDR1 is SGDLS, CDR2 YYNGEE. The DNA for the CDR3 is TGTGCCAGCACCCTCTCCGCCTCTGGAAACACCATATATTTT. This codes for CASTLSASGNTIYF.

The CDR3 protein is CASRSGLAGDREQYF. The CDR3 nucleotides read TGTGCCAGCAGGTCAGGACTAGCGGGAGATCGGGAGCAGTACTTC. The chain recombines TRBV6-5 with TRBJ2-7, with 13 bases that match TRBD2. This CDR3 region has 15 residues. V shed 6 bases and J 7 bases; nucleotides not matched to a gene: 9. Per germline, CDR1 MNHEY and CDR2 SVGAGI.

With regard to this clone: Additional DNA sequences in this sample encode the identical CDR3. V is TRBV4-3 and J is TRBJ1-1; a weak D match, TRBD1 (5 bases). Between the trimmed V and J ends, which lost 1 base and 2 bases, there was a span of 5 bases. CDR1 is LGHNA, CDR2 YSLEER, per germline. The CDR3 length is 13 residues. CDR3 nucleotides: TGCGCCAGCAGCCAAGGGGGCAACACTGAAGCTTTCTTT. This codes for CASSQGGNTEAFF.

The rearrangement joins TRBV5-6 to TRBJ1-2, with D perhaps TRBD1 (6 bases). The CDR3 covers 13 residues. The V gene lost 4 bases and the J gene lost 6 bases, with 13 bases spanning the gap. From germline, CDR1 is SGHDT and CDR2 YYEEEE. CDR3 sequence (DNA): TGTGCCAGCAGCCCCGGGACACCTAATGGCTACACCTTC. Amino acids: CASSPGTPNGYTF.

The rearrangement joins TRBV30 to TRBJ2-1, with D tentatively TRBD1 (7 bases). V was shortened by 2 bases and J by 10 bases, with 15 bases between the two germline ends. Germline V gene lookup returns CDR1 GTSNPN and CDR2 SVGIG (reference sequence). This CDR3 contains 13 residues. CDR3 DNA sequence: TGTGCCTGGAGTCTCACCGGAGGGGGCGAGCAGTTCTTC. Translation: CAWSLTGGGEQFF.

This chain connects TRBV27 to TRBJ2-3; D not resolved. CDR3 length equals 13 residues. Germline loops: CDR1 MNHEY, CDR2 SMNVEV (reference sequence). Trimming cost V 8 bases and J 1 base, with 10 bases left between them. Here the CDR3 DNA reads TGTGCCAGCGGGCTTCTGGGCACAGATACGCAGTATTTT. Protein: CASGLLGTDTQYF.

The V gene is TRBV29-1, the J gene TRBJ2-7; D might be TRBD2 (6 bases). CDR3 length equals 13 residues. Between the trimmed V and J ends, which lost 7 bases and 0 bases, there was a span of 13 bases. Germline assignment: CDR1 SQVTM and CDR2 ANQGSEA. The CDR3: CSATGLLSYEQYF. For the CDR3, the DNA is TGCAGCGCCACGGGACTCCTCTCCTACGAGCAGTACTTC.

This rearrangement joins TRBV6-4 to TRBJ2-1; TRBD2 is a possible D gene (6 bases). CDR1 is MRHNA, CDR2 SNTAGT, per germline. This CDR3 comprises 14 residues. The V end was cut by 3 bases, the J end by 2 bases, with 8 bases between. The CDR3 region is CASSEGGAYNEQFF. The CDR3 DNA reads TGTGCCAGCAGTGAGGGGGGTGCCTACAATGAGCAGTTCTTC.

In its sample, this clone was seen once. The chain is built from TRBV7-9 and TRBJ2-7; TRBD2 is a possible D gene (6 bases). V was trimmed by 1 base and J by 7 bases, leaving 14 bases between them. The CDR3 loop spans 14 amino acids. The germline V gene encodes CDR1 SEHNR and CDR2 FQNEAQ (reference sequence). CDR3 region: CASSLEAEGHEQYF. Here the CDR3 DNA reads TGTGCCAGCAGCTTAGAAGCGGAGGGGCATGAGCAGTACTTC.

This chain connects TRBV11-3 to TRBJ2-1; TRBD1 matches 9 bases. Germline V CDR1 and CDR2: SGHNT, YENEEA. The CDR3 consists of 15 residues. The J segment lost 0 bases and the V segment lost 5 bases, leaving 2 bases of the junction unmatched. CDR3: CASSTTGGSYNEQFF. In DNA form, the CDR3 reads TGTGCCAGCAGCACGACAGGGGGCTCCTACAATGAGCAGTTCTTC.

The genes are TRBV6-5 and TRBJ1-1; D remains ambiguous. The germline V gene has CDR1 MNHEY and CDR2 SVGAGI. V dropped 2 bases and J dropped 12 bases, with 10 bases sitting between them. The CDR3 runs to 11 residues. The CDR3 region is CASSYTDRSFF. CDR3 coding DNA: TGTGCCAGCAGTTACACGGACCGGTCTTTCTTT.

This sequence joins TRBV5-1 and TRBJ2-5; 7 bases fit TRBD2. J was trimmed by 4 bases and V by 4 bases; bases with no gene match: 10. Germline V gives CDR1 SGHRS, CDR2 YFSETQ. CDR3 size: 15 residues. Here the CDR3 reads CASSRSLGEGETQYF. DNA for the CDR3: TGCGCCAGCAGCCGGTCATTAGGGGAGGGAGAGACCCAGTACTTC.

The chain recombines TRBV5-4 with TRBJ1-6; D is perhaps TRBD1 (6 bases). Deletions cut 0 bases from V and 11 bases from J, with 18 bases between. CDR3 length: 16 amino acids. The germline V gene has CDR1 SGHNT and CDR2 YYREEE (reference sequence). The DNA of the CDR3 is TGTGCCAGCAGCTTGGGCCCAGGGGAACAAGGCACACCCCTCCACTTT. Amino acid sequence: CASSLGPGEQGTPLHF.

V and J are TRBV13 and TRBJ2-1; 11 nucleotides match TRBD2. With 5 bases clipped from V and 3 bases from J, the junction kept 6 bases outside the gene matches. The germline V gene encodes CDR1 PRHDT and CDR2 FYEKMQ (reference sequence). The length of the CDR3 is 16 residues. The CDR3 sequence is CASSPPTSGDYNEQFF. CDR3 in DNA: TGTGCCAGCAGCCCCCCGACTAGCGGGGACTACAATGAGCAGTTCTTC.

This clone was recorded only once. V and J are TRBV7-9 and TRBJ1-4, with 9 bases matching TRBD1. J was trimmed by 5 bases and V by 5 bases; bases with no gene match: 12. The V gene's germline CDR1 is SEHNR and CDR2 FQNEAQ (reference sequence). The CDR3 is 17 amino acids. CDR3 sequence (DNA): TGTGCCAGCAGCCCGTCCCGGGACAGGGACCGAAATGAAAAACTGTTTTTT. Translated, it gives CASSPSRDRDRNEKLFF.

The rearrangement uses TRBV27 and TRBJ1-1; D is unclear. Trimming removed 5 bases from V and 0 bases from J, with 10 bases in between. Germline V gene lookup returns CDR1 MNHEY and CDR2 SMNVEV (reference sequence). This CDR3 spans 14 amino acids. DNA for the CDR3: TGTGCCAGCAGTAGACTGAGCATGAACACTGAAGCTTTCTTT. The encoded protein is CASSRLSMNTEAFF.